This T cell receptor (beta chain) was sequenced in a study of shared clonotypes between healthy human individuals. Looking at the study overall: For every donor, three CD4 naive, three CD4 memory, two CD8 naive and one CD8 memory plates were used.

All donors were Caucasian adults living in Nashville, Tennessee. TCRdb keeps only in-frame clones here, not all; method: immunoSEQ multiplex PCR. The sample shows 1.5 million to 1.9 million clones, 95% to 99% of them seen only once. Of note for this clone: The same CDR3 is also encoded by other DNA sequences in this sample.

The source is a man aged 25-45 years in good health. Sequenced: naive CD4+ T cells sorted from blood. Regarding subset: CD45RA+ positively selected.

CDR3 sequence: CASSLGGSNTEAFF. DNA of the CDR3: TGTGCCAGCAGCCTAGGGGGCTCGAACACTGAAGCTTTCTTT. J is TRBJ1-1 and V is TRBV28, with 7 nucleotides matching TRBD1. The germline V gene encodes CDR1 MDHEN and CDR2 SYDVKM. The CDR3 extends over 14 amino acids. V dropped 6 bases and J dropped 1; count of bases not matched to a gene: 5.